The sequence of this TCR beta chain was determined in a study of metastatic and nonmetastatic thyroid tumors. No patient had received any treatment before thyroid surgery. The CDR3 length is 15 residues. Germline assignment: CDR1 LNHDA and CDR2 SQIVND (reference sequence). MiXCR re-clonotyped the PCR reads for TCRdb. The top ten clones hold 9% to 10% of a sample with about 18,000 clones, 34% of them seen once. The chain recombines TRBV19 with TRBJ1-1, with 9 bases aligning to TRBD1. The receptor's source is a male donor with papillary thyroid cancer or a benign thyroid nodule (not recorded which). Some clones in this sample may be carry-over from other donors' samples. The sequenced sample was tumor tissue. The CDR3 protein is CSSRTPGQGLEEAFF. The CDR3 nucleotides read TGTAGCAGTAGAACCCCGGGACAGGGCTTAGAGGAAGCTTTCTTT.